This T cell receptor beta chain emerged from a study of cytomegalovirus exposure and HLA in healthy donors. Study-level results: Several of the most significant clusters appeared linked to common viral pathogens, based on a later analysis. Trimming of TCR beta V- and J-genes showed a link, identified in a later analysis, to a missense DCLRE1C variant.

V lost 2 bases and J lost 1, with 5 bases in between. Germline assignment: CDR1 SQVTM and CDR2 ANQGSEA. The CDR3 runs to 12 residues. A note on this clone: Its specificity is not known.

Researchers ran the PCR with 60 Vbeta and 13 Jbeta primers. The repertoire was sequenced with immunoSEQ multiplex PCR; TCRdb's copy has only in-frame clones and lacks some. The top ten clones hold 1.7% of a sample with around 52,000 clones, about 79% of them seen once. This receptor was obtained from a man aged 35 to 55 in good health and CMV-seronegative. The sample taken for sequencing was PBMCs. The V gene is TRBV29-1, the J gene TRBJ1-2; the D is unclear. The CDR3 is CSVEINNYGYTF. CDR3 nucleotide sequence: TGCAGCGTTGAAATAAATAACTATGGCTACACCTTC.